This T cell receptor beta chain was recovered during a study of circulating and synovial CD4+ cells in juvenile arthritis. Broader study findings: Compared with bulk blood, circulating pathogenic-like lymphocytes shared substantially more CDR3 sequences with synovial T cells.

V lost 5 bases to trimming and J lost 7 bases; unmatched junction nucleotides: 11. The CDR3 loop spans 16 amino acids. The germline V gene has CDR1 SEHNR and CDR2 FQNEAQ (reference sequence). This clone was detected only once. The antigen remains undetermined. Clones were sequenced by immunoSEQ multiplex PCR, and TCRdb holds only the in-frame ones, with some missing. Of 30,000 to 40,000 clones in the sample, 90% to 95% were seen once. The specimen sequenced was CD4+ T cells from blood. This chain joins TRBV7-9 and TRBJ1-6; 7 nucleotides line up with TRBD1. This receptor was taken from a human donor with juvenile idiopathic arthritis. In nucleotides, the CDR3 is TGTGCCAGCAGCCCTGGACAGGCGATAGGAAATTCACCCCTCCACTTT. Amino acid sequence: CASSPGQAIGNSPLHF. Supplemented by reference TRBV7-9 and TRBJ1-6, the full variable domain reads DTGVSQNPRHKITKRGQNVTFRCDPISEHNRLYWYRQTLGQGPEFLTYFQNEAQLEKSRLLSDRFSAERPKGSFSTLEIQRTEQGDSAMYLCASSPGQAIGNSPLHFGNGTRLTVT.